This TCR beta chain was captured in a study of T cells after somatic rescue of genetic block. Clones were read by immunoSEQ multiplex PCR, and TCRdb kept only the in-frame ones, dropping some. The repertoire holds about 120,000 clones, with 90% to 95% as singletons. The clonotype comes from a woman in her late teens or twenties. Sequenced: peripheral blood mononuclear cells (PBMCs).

The CDR3 DNA reads as TGTGCCAGCAGTGAAGGGGACTACTACCAGCCCCAGCATTTT. Its translation is CASSEGDYYQPQHF. The J gene is TRBJ1-5, the V gene TRBV2; D might be TRBD1 (5 bases). Germline assignment: CDR1 SNHLY and CDR2 FYNNEI. The CDR3 has 14 amino acids. V lost 1 base, J lost 7 bases, and 11 bases lay in between.